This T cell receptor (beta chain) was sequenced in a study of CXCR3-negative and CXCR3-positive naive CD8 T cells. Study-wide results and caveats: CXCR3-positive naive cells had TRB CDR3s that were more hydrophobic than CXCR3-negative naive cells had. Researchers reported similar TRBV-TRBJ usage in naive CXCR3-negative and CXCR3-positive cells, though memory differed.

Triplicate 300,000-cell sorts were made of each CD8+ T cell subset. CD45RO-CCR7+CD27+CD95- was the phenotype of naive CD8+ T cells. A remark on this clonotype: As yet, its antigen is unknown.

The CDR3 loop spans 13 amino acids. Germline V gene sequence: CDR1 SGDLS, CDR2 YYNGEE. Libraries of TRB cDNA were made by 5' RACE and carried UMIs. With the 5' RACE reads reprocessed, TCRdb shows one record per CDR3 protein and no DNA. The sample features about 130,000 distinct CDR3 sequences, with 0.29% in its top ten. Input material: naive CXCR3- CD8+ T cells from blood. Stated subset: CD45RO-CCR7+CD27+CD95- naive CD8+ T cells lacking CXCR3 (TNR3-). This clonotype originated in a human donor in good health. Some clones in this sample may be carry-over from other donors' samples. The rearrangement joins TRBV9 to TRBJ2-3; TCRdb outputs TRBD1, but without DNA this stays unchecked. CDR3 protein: CASSQDRPDTQYF.